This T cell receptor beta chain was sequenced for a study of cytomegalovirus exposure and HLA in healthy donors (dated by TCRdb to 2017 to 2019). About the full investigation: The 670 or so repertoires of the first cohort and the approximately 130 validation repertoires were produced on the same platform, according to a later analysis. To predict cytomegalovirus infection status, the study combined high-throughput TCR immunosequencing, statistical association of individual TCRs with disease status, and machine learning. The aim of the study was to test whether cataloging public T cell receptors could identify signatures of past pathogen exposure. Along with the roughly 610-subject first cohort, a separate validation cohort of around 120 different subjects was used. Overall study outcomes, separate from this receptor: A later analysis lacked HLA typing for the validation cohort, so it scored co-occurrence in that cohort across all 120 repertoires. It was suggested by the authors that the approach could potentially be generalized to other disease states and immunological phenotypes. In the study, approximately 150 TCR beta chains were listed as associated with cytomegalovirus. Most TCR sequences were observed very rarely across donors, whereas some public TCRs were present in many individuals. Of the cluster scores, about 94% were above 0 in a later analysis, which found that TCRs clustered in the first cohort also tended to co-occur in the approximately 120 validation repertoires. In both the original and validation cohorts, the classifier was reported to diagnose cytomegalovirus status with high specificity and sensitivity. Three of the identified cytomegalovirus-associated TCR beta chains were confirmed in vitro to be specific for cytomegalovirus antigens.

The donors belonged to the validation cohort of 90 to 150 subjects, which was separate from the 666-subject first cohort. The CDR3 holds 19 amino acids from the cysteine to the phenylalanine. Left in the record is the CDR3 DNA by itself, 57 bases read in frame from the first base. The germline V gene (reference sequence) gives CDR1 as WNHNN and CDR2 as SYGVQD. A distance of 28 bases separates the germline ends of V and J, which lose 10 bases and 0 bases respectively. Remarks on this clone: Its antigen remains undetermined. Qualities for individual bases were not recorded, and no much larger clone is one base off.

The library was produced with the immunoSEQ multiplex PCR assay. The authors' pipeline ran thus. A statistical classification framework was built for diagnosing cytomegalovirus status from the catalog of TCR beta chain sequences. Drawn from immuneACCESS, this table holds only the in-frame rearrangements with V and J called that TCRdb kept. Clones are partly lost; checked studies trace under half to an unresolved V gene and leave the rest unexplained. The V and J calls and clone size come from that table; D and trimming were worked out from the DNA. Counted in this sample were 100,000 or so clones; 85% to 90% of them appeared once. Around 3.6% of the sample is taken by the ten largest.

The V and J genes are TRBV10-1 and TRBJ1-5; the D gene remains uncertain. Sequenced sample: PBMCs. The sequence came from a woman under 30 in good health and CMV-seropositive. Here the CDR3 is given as CAIPPMGYPRDNSNQPQHF. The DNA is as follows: TGCGCCATCCCTCCAATGGGGTACCCTCGGGATAATAGCAATCAGCCCCAGCATTTT.